This TCR beta chain was identified in a study of PD-1 blockade in classical Hodgkin lymphoma. Relapse was seen in all patients after autologous stem cell transplantation, and brentuximab vedotin exposure was variable. Trimming took 3 bases from V and 5 from J; bases not matched to a gene: 6. The CDR3 length is 15 residues. The germline CDR1 and CDR2 sequences are KGHSH and LQKENI. Study outcomes and limitations: TCR diversity in CD4+, not CD8+, cells rose significantly by C4D1.

Produced via immunoSEQ multiplex PCR; TCRdb's table is partial and in-frame only. Counted here are some 150,000 clones, around 84% occurring once; the ten biggest clones make up roughly 9.2%. This clone was detected once. Its antigen is as yet unknown. The TCR comes from a human donor with classical Hodgkin lymphoma. The V and J genes are TRBV18 and TRBJ2-3; 9 bases line up with TRBD1. The source material was peripheral blood mononuclear cells (PBMCs), sampled before the second cycle of nivolumab. CDR3 nucleotides: TGTGCCAGCTCACCGAGGACAGGGGTGGGAGATACGCAGTATTTT. Encoded protein: CASSPRTGVGDTQYF.